This T cell receptor (beta chain) was recovered during a study of blood T cell repertoires in COVID-19. This clone appeared a few times. TCRdb's table, derived via immunoSEQ multiplex PCR, lists solely in-frame clones and lacks some. The sample lists 200,000 to 250,000 clones, about 86% occurring once. Trimming took 0 bases from V and 4 from J, leaving 13 bases between them. This CDR3 region has 15 residues. The germline V gene encodes CDR1 SGHRS and CDR2 YFSETQ. The sequenced sample consisted of PBMCs or T cells enriched from blood (not recorded which). This clonotype originated in a woman between 45 and 60 years old in a cohort exposed to, infected with or recovered from COVID-19 (not recorded which). The chain links TRBV5-1 to TRBJ1-2; perhaps TRBD1 as D (6 bases). CDR3 loop: CASSLDRVDIYGYTF. CDR3 nucleotide sequence: TGCGCCAGCAGCTTGGACAGGGTGGATATCTATGGCTACACCTTC.